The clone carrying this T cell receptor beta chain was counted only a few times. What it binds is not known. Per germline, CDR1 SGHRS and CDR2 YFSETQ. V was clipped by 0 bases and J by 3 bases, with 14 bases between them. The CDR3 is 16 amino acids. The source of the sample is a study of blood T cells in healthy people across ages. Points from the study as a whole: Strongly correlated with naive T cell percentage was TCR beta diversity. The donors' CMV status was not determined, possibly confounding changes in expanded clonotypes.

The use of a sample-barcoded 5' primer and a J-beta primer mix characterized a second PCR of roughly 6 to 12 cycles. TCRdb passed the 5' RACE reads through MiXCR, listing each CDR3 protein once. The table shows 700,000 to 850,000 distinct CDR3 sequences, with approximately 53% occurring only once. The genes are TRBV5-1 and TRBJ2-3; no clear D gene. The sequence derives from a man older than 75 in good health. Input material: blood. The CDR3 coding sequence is TGCGCCAGCAGCTTGGCCACGGGTCACGAAACAGATACGCAGTATTTT. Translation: CASSLATGHETDTQYF. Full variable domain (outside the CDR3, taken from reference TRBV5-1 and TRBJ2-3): KAGVTQTPRYLIKTRGQQVTLSCSPISGHRSVSWYQQTPGQGLQFLFEYFSETQRNKGNFPGRFSGRQFSNSRSEMNVSTLELGDSALYLCASSLATGHETDTQYFGPGTRLTVL.